This passage covers 4 T cell receptor beta chains from one sample sequenced in a study of blood T cell repertoires in COVID-19. Here immunoSEQ multiplex PCR was the method, and the copy in TCRdb shows in-frame clones only, minus some. The sample consists of roughly 67,000 clones, around 89% of them appearing once. The sample consisted of peripheral blood. The receptors were gathered from a woman in her fifties or sixties with acute or convalescent COVID-19.

This clone has a single count. V and J are TRBV11-2 and TRBJ1-1, with 8 nucleotides matching TRBD1. Germline V gene data show CDR1 as SGHAT and CDR2 as FQNNGV. Trimming took 5 bases from V and 0 from J; bases not matched to a gene: 2. This CDR3 spans 14 amino acids. The CDR3 spells CASSRGQVNTEAFF. The CDR3 DNA follows: TGTGCCAGCAGCCGGGGACAGGTGAACACTGAAGCTTTCTTT.

The chain recombines TRBV27 with TRBJ2-2, with D unresolved. Germline CDR1 MNHEY, CDR2 SMNVEV (reference sequence). V lost 3 bases and J 0 bases, leaving 5 bases between the germline ends. CDR3 length: 14 amino acids. The CDR3 region has the DNA TGTGCCAGCAGTTTTTACACGAACACCGGGGAGCTGTTTTTT. Translated: CASSFYTNTGELFF.

The J gene is TRBJ2-5, the V gene TRBV5-1, with TRBD1 identical over 9 bases. This CDR3 is built from 15 residues. The germline CDR1 and CDR2 sequences are SGHRS and YFSETQ. V lost 0 bases to trimming and J lost 2 bases; unmatched junction nucleotides: 2. The CDR3 DNA reads as TGCGCCAGCAGCTTGGGGGACAGGGCACAAGAGACCCAGTACTTC. Its protein is CASSLGDRAQETQYF.

The V and J genes are TRBV6-5 and TRBJ2-5, with 11 bases identical to TRBD2. The CDR3 extends over 16 amino acids. The V segment lost 3 bases and the J segment 5 bases; nucleotides outside the gene matches: 8. In germline, CDR1 is MNHEY, CDR2 SVGAGI. The CDR3 DNA reads TGTGCCAGCAGTTATCTTAGCGGGGGGGCAGGGGAGACCCAGTACTTC. Residues: CASSYLSGGAGETQYF.